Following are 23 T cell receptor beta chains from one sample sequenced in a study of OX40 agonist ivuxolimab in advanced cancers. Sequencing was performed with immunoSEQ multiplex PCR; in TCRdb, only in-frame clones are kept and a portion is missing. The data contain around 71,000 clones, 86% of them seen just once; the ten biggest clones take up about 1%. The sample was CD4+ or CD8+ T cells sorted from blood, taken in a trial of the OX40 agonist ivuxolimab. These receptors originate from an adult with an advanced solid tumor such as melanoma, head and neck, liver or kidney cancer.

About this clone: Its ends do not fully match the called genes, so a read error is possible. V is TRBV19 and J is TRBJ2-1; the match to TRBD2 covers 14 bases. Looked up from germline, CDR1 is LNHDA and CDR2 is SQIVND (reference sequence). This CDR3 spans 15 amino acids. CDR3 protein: CASSQGLAGALPPLF. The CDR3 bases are TGTGCCAGTAGTCAGGGACTAGCGGGAGCCCTGCCCCCTCTCTTC. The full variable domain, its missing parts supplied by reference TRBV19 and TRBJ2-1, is DGGITQSPKYLFRKEGQNVTLSCEQNLNHDAMYWYRQDPGQGLRLIYYSQIVNDFQKGDIAEGYSVSREKKESFPLTVTSAQKNPTAFYLCASSQGLAGALPPLFGPGTRLTVL.

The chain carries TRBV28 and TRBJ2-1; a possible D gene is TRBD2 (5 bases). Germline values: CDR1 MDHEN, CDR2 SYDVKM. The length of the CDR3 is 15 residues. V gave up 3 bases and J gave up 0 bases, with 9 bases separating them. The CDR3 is CASSFRGYSYNEQFF. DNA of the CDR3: TGTGCCAGCAGTTTCAGAGGGTACTCCTACAATGAGCAGTTCTTC.

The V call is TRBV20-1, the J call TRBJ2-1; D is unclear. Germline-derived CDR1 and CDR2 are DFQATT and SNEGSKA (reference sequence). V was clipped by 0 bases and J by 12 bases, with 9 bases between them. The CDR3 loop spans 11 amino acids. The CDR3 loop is CSARDPSRQFF. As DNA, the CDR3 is TGCAGTGCTAGAGATCCAAGTCGGCAGTTCTTC.

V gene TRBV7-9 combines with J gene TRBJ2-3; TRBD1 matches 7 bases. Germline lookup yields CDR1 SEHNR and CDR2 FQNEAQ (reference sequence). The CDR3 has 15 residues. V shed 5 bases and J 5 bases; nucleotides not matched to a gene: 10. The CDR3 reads CASSAFTGDRDTQYF. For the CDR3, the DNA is TGTGCCAGCAGCGCCTTTACAGGGGATCGAGATACGCAGTATTTT. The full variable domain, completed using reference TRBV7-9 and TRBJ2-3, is DTGVSQNPRHKITKRGQNVTFRCDPISEHNRLYWYRQTLGQGPEFLTYFQNEAQLEKSRLLSDRFSAERPKGSFSTLEIQRTEQGDSAMYLCASSAFTGDRDTQYFGPGTRLTVL.

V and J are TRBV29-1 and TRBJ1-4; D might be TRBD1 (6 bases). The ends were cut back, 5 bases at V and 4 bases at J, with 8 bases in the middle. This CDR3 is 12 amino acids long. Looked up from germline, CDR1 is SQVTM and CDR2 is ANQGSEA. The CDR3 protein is CSVNRDNEKLFF. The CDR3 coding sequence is TGCAGCGTTAACAGGGATAATGAAAAACTGTTTTTT.

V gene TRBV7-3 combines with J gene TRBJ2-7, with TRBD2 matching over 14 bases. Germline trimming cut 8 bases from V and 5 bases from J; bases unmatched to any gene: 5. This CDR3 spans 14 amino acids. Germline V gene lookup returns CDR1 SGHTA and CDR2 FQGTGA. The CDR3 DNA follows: TGTGCCAGCGGGACTAGCGGGAGTCCCCACGAGCAGTACTTC. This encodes CASGTSGSPHEQYF.

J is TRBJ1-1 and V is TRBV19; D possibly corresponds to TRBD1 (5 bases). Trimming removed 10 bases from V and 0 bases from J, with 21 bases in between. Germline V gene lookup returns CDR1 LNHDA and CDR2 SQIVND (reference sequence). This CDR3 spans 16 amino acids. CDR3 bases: TGTGCCACTTCGTCCCTGCGGGGGGGAATGAACACTGAAGCTTTCTTT. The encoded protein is CATSSLRGGMNTEAFF.

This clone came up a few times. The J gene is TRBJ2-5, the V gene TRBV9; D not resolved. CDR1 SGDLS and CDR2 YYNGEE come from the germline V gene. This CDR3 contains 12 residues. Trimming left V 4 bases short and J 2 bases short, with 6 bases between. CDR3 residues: CASSPGQETQYF. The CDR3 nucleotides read TGTGCCAGCAGCCCAGGACAAGAGACCCAGTACTTC.

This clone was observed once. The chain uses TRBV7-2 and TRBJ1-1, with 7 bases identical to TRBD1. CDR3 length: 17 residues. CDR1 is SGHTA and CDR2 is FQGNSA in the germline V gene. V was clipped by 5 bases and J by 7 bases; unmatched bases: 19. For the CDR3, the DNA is TGTGCCAGCAGCCCATACCACGGGACAGACACCAAAAATGAAGCTTTCTTT. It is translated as CASSPYHGTDTKNEAFF.

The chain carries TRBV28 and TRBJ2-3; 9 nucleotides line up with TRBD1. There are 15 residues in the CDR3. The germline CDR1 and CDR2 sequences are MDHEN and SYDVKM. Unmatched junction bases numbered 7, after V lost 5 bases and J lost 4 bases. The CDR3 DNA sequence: TGTGCCAGCAGTCCACAGGGGGCCAAATCAGATACGCAGTATTTT. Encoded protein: CASSPQGAKSDTQYF.

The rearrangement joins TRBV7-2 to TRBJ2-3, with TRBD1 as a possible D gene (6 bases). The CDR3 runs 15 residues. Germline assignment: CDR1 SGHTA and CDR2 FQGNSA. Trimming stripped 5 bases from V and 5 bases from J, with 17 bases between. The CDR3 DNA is TGTGCCAGCAGCATTAGGGGGACGCAGGGAGATACGCAGTATTTT. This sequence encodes CASSIRGTQGDTQYF.

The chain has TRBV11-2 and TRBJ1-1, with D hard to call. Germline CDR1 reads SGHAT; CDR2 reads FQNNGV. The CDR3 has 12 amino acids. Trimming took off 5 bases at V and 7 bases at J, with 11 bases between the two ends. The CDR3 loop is CASSIPDGEAFF. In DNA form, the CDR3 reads TGTGCCAGCAGCATACCTGACGGTGAAGCTTTCTTT.

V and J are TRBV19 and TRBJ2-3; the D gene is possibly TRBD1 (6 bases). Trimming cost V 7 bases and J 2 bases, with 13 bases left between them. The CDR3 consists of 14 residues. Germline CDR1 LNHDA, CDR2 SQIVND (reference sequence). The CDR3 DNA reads TGTGCCAGTAAAAGACAGGAGATCACAGATACGCAGTATTTT. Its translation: CASKRQEITDTQYF.

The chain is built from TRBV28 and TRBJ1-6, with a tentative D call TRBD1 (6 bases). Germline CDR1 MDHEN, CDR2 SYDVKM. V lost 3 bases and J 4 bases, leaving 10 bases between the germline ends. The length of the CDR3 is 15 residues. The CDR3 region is CASSFQQGYNSPLHF. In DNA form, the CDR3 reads TGTGCCAGCAGTTTTCAGCAGGGGTATAATTCACCCCTCCACTTT.

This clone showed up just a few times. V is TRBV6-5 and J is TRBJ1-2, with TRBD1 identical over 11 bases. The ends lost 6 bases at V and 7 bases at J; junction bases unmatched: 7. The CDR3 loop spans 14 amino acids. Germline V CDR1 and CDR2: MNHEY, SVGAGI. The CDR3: CASRTGQGALGYTF. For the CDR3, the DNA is TGTGCCAGCAGGACCGGACAGGGGGCGCTTGGCTACACCTTC.

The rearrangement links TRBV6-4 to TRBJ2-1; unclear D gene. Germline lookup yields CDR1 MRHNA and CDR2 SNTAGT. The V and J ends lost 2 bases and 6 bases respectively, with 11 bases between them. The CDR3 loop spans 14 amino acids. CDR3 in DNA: TGTGCCAGCAGTGACAGGGCGCCTTCCAATGAGCAGTTCTTC. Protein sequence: CASSDRAPSNEQFF.

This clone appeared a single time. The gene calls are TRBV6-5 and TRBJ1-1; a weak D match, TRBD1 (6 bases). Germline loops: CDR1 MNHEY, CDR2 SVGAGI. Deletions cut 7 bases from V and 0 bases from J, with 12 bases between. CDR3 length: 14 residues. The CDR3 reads CASTSRGMNTEAFF. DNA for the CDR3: TGTGCCAGCACATCAAGGGGGATGAACACTGAAGCTTTCTTT.

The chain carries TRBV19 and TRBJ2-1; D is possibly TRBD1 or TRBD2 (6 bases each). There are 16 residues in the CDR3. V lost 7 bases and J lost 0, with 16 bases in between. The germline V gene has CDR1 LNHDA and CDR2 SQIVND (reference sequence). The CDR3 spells CASTPFRGPSYNEQFF. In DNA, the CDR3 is TGTGCCAGTACCCCATTTCGGGGGCCCTCCTACAATGAGCAGTTCTTC.

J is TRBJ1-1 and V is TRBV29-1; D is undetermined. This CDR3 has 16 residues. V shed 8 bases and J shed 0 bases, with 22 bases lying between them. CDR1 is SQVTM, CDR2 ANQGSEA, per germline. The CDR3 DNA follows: TGCAGCACACGGCCCAATCGCCTAATCATGAACACTGAAGCTTTCTTT. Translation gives CSTRPNRLIMNTEAFF.

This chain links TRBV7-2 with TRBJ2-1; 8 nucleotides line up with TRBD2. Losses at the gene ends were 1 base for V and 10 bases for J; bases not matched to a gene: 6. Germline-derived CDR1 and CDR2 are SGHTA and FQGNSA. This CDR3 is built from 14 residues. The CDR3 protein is CASSLETSETEQFF. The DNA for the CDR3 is TGTGCCAGCAGCTTAGAGACTAGCGAAACAGAGCAGTTCTTC.

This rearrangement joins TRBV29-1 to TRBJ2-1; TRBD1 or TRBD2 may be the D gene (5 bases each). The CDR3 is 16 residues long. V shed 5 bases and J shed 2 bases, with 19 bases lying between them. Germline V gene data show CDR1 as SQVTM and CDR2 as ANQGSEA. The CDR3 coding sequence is TGCAGCGTTCTTCCCCAGAGGGGAGAGGCCTACAATGAGCAGTTCTTC. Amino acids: CSVLPQRGEAYNEQFF.

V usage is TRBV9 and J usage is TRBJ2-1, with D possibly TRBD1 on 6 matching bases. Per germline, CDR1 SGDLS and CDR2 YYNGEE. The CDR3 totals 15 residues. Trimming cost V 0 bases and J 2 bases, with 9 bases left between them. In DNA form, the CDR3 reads TGTGCCAGCAGCGTAGTGGGGGACACCTACAATGAGCAGTTCTTC. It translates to CASSVVGDTYNEQFF. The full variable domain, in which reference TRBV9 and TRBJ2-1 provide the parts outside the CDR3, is DSGVTQTPKHLITATGQRVTLRCSPRSGDLSVYWYQQSLDQGLQFLIQYYNGEERAKGNILERFSAQQFPDLHSELNLSSLELGDSALYFCASSVVGDTYNEQFFGPGTRLTVL.

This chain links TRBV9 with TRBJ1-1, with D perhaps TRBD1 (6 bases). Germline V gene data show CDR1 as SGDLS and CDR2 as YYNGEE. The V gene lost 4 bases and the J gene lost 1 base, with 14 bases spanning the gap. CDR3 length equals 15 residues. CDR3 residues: CASSPGGAPNTEAFF. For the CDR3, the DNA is TGTGCCAGCAGCCCGGGGGGGGCACCGAACACTGAAGCTTTCTTT.